This entry lists 21 T cell receptor beta chains sequenced from one sample in a study of shared clonotypes between healthy human individuals. Positive CCR7 selection of CD45RO-negative cells yielded the naive CD8 cells, and terminally differentiated effector memory CD45RA+ cells were excluded. Only in-frame clones appear in the TCRdb table, and some are missing; sequencing was by immunoSEQ multiplex PCR. The table lists 450,000 to 700,000 clones, around 95% of them singletons. Input material: naive CD8+ T cells sorted from blood. The source of these receptors is a woman aged 30 to 39 in good health.

This clone was found once. The chain couples TRBV27 to TRBJ2-7; maybe TRBD1 (6 bases). Germline values: CDR1 MNHEY, CDR2 SMNVEV (reference sequence). Trimming took 6 bases from V and 6 from J, leaving 9 bases between them. This CDR3 comprises 11 residues. In DNA form, the CDR3 reads TGTGCCAGCAGGCAGGGGTCCGAGCAGTACTTC. Residues: CASRQGSEQYF.

The V call is TRBV2, the J call TRBJ2-5, with 7 bases matching TRBD2. Looked up from germline, CDR1 is SNHLY and CDR2 is FYNNEI. The CDR3 is 16 amino acids. Unmatched junction bases numbered 10, after V lost 1 base and J lost 5 bases. The CDR3 loop reads CASSEGPAGEWETQYF. Written as DNA, the CDR3 is TGTGCCAGCAGTGAAGGGCCGGCGGGAGAGTGGGAGACCCAGTACTTC.

On this clone itself: Within the sample, other DNA sequences also encode this same CDR3. This chain uses TRBV19 with TRBJ2-7, with 9 bases that match TRBD2. Unmatched junction bases numbered 0, after V lost 6 bases and J lost 0 bases. CDR1 and CDR2 from the germline V gene are LNHDA and SQIVND (reference sequence). The CDR3 sequence is 13 residues long. The CDR3: CASRTSGSYEQYF. CDR3 nucleotides: TGTGCCAGTAGGACTAGCGGCTCCTACGAGCAGTACTTC.

This sequence joins TRBV6-1 and TRBJ2-3; 12 bases agree with TRBD2. With V trimmed by 3 bases and J by 5 bases, 9 bases remained unmatched. The CDR3 extends over 17 amino acids. CDR1 is MNHNS, CDR2 SASEGT, per germline. The CDR3 reads CASSDHPTSGSGDTQYF. In DNA, the CDR3 is TGTGCCAGCAGTGACCATCCGACTAGCGGGAGTGGAGATACGCAGTATTTT.

The table lists this clone with a count of one. The chain recombines TRBV4-2 with TRBJ2-7; D perhaps matches TRBD2 (5 bases). V lost 0 bases to trimming and J lost 0 bases, with 12 bases between them. Germline CDR1 is LGHNA and CDR2 is YNFKEQ. The CDR3 totals 16 residues. Written as DNA, the CDR3 is TGTGCCAGCAGCCAAGATTCTCTAGCCCGCTCCTACGAGCAGTACTTC. Encoded protein: CASSQDSLARSYEQYF.

The CDR3 loop reads CASSLGPPRGTGNTIYF. For the CDR3, the DNA is TGTGCCAGCAGCTTGGGCCCGCCAAGGGGCACGGGAAACACCATATATTTT. This chain uses TRBV5-4 with TRBJ1-3, with D maybe TRBD1 (5 bases). The germline V and J ends were trimmed by 0 bases and 4 bases, with 17 bases remaining between them. The germline CDR1 and CDR2 sequences are SGHNT and YYREEE (reference sequence). This CDR3 is 17 amino acids long.

The chain joins TRBV29-1 to TRBJ1-2; no definite D call. The germline gives CDR1 SQVTM, CDR2 ANQGSEA. This CDR3 is built from 13 residues. V shed 4 bases and J shed 0 bases, with 9 bases lying between them. The CDR3 nucleotides are TGCAGCGTTGTATTAGTCGCTAACTATGGCTACACCTTC. This codes for CSVVLVANYGYTF.

This sequence joins TRBV20-1 and TRBJ2-1, with D hard to call. Trimming took off 3 bases at V and 7 bases at J, with 7 bases between the two ends. Germline V lookup: CDR1 DFQATT, CDR2 SNEGSKA (reference sequence). The CDR3 is made up of 11 amino acids. The DNA of the CDR3 is TGCAGTGCTAGTCCTATTAATGAGCAGTTCTTC. Protein sequence: CSASPINEQFF.

The chain recombines TRBV27 with TRBJ2-1, with 7 bases aligning to TRBD1. The germline V gene encodes CDR1 MNHEY and CDR2 SMNVEV (reference sequence). The CDR3 has 14 amino acids. V lost 4 bases and J lost 5; bases outside the gene matches: 5. CDR3 coding DNA: TGTGCCAGCAGTTGGGGACAGAGAAACAATGAGCAGTTCTTC. This codes for CASSWGQRNNEQFF.

The rearrangement links TRBV4-1 to TRBJ1-1, with D uncertain. CDR3 size: 16 residues. Per germline, CDR1 MGHRA and CDR2 YSYEKL. V lost 1 base to trimming and J lost 2 bases, with 14 bases between them. CDR3: CASSQVFRELNTEAFF. The CDR3 DNA is TGCGCCAGCAGCCAAGTCTTCCGGGAACTCAACACTGAAGCTTTCTTT.

This rearrangement joins TRBV6-1 to TRBJ2-7; D possibly matches TRBD1 or TRBD2 (6 bases each). Trimming took off 10 bases at V and 1 base at J, with 14 bases between the two ends. The CDR3 runs 13 residues. Looked up from germline, CDR1 is MNHNS and CDR2 is SASEGT. The CDR3 DNA reads TGTGCCACCAAAATAGGGGGGTCCTACGAGCAGTACTTC. Protein: CATKIGGSYEQYF.

This clone has only one observation. The chain joins TRBV27 to TRBJ2-7, with TRBD1 matching 8 bases. This CDR3 contains 16 residues. The V segment lost 3 bases and the J segment 1 base; nucleotides outside the gene matches: 8. Germline lookup yields CDR1 MNHEY and CDR2 SMNVEV (reference sequence). The CDR3 spells CASSFSQGAKSYEQYF. The CDR3, as DNA: TGTGCCAGCAGTTTTTCCCAGGGGGCAAAGTCCTACGAGCAGTACTTC.

This chain connects TRBV6-1 to TRBJ1-5; the D gene is possibly TRBD1 (5 bases). CDR1 is MNHNS and CDR2 is SASEGT in the germline V gene. V was cut by 2 bases and J by 1 base, with 18 bases left in between. This CDR3 contains 18 residues. CDR3: CASSESSLGVLSNQPQHF. The CDR3 DNA reads as TGTGCCAGCAGTGAATCCAGCCTGGGGGTCTTGAGCAATCAGCCCCAGCATTTT.

This clone was counted a single time. The chain recombines TRBV28 with TRBJ2-2; the D gene is possibly TRBD2 (6 bases). Germline CDR1 is MDHEN and CDR2 is SYDVKM. This CDR3 contains 15 residues. Trimming took off 5 bases at V and 4 bases at J, with 14 bases between the two ends. The CDR3 protein is CASSDMEGSTGELFF. In DNA form, the CDR3 reads TGTGCCAGCAGTGACATGGAGGGGAGCACCGGGGAGCTGTTTTTT. The whole variable domain, filled in from reference TRBV28 and TRBJ2-2, reads DVKVTQSSRYLVKRTGEKVFLECVQDMDHENMFWYRQDPGLGLRLIYFSYDVKMKEKGDIPEGYSVSREKKERFSLILESASTNQTSMYLCASSDMEGSTGELFFGEGSRLTVL.

This chain joins TRBV5-4 and TRBJ2-6; D gene uncertain. The V and J ends lost 0 bases and 0 bases respectively, with 1 base between them. Germline lookup yields CDR1 SGHNT and CDR2 YYREEE (reference sequence). The CDR3 extends over 14 amino acids. CDR3 region: CASSLGSGANVLTF. For the CDR3, the DNA is TGTGCCAGCAGCTTGGGCTCTGGGGCCAACGTCCTGACTTTC.

The chain has TRBV15 and TRBJ2-3; no definite D call. V lost 8 bases, J lost 3 bases, and 6 bases lay in between. Germline V gene sequence: CDR1 LNHNV, CDR2 YYDKDF (reference sequence). This CDR3 is built from 11 residues. CDR3 in amino acids: CATRGTDTQYF. As DNA, the CDR3 is TGTGCCACCCGTGGGACAGATACGCAGTATTTT.

This clone was observed once. The rearrangement uses TRBV7-6 and TRBJ2-7; 7 nucleotides align to TRBD1. J lost 1 base, V lost 1 base, and 16 bases had no gene match. The CDR3 sequence is 19 residues long. The germline V gene encodes CDR1 SGHVS and CDR2 FNYEAQ. The CDR3 DNA is TGTGCCAGCAGCTTAGACACCTCCGGCAGGACAGGTAATTCCTACGAGCAGTACTTC. This encodes CASSLDTSGRTGNSYEQYF.

This chain uses TRBV28 with TRBJ2-5; unclear D gene. The germline CDR1 and CDR2 sequences are MDHEN and SYDVKM. Trimming stripped 7 bases from V and 2 bases from J, with 11 bases between. The CDR3 loop spans 13 amino acids. CDR3 loop: CASTPGAQETQYF. CDR3 nucleotide sequence: TGTGCCAGCACGCCAGGAGCGCAAGAGACCCAGTACTTC.

This chain joins TRBV4-2 and TRBJ2-3; 8 bases agree with TRBD2. CDR3 size: 13 residues. Unmatched junction bases numbered 1, after V lost 4 bases and J lost 4 bases. Per germline, CDR1 LGHNA and CDR2 YNFKEQ. Here the CDR3 DNA reads TGTGCCAGCAGCCCGGGACTAGCAGATACGCAGTATTTT. Its protein product is CASSPGLADTQYF.

The rearrangement links TRBV13 to TRBJ2-7; D call uncertain. The CDR3 consists of 14 residues. Trimming shortened V by 0 bases and J by 0 bases, and 6 bases separated the two germline ends. CDR1 is PRHDT and CDR2 is FYEKMQ in the germline V gene (reference sequence). CDR3 bases: TGTGCCAGCAGCTTAGGGACGGCCTCCTACGAGCAGTACTTC. This codes for CASSLGTASYEQYF.

The chain links TRBV7-2 to TRBJ2-5, with a weak D call TRBD1 (5 bases). CDR1 SGHTA and CDR2 FQGNSA come from the germline V gene. V was trimmed by 7 bases and J by 4 bases, leaving 19 bases between them. This CDR3 region has 15 residues. The CDR3 DNA reads as TGTGCCAGCACCACAGATGGGGCAGGGATAGAGACCCAGTACTTC. Its translation: CASTTDGAGIETQYF.